In this sample, the clone carrying this TCR beta chain turned up a few times. Its target is unknown. This entry comes from a study of shared clonotypes between healthy human individuals. The assay used deep level. Clones were read by immunoSEQ multiplex PCR, and TCRdb kept only the in-frame ones, dropping some. Among a few million clones, approximately 93% were seen once, and the ten largest hold 0.39%. Germline V gives CDR1 GTSNPN, CDR2 SVGIG (reference sequence). The CDR3 spans 14 residues. Losses at the gene ends were 3 bases for V and 8 bases for J; bases not matched to a gene: 11. Study-level results: Naive subsets generally had larger estimated richness than memory subsets. Apart from blood, nothing was sampled; tissue repertoires likely differ. Represented diversity, genetic and exposure-history alike, was limited by few donors.

This TCR derives from a man between 18 and 29 years old in good health. Some clones in this sample may be carry-over from other donors' samples. The sample taken for sequencing was naive CD4+ T cells from PBMCs. Sample subset: CD45RA+ positively selected. The chain joins TRBV30 to TRBJ1-2, with 8 bases lining up with TRBD1. The CDR3 here is CAWSTRTGLNGYTF. The CDR3 nucleotides are TGTGCCTGGAGCACTAGGACAGGGCTTAACGGCTACACCTTC.